Described below is a single T cell receptor beta chain sequence and its context. Per the study methods: Reference gene primer amplification yielded estimated nucleated cell counts. Data came from immunoSEQ multiplex PCR; TCRdb stores just in-frame clones and leaves some out. D and trimming come from the DNA, and the V and J calls and clone size come from that table. This sample has just over 35,000 clones, with roughly 87% found just once. V was shortened by 0 bases and J by 2 bases, with 9 bases between the two germline ends. CDR3 length: 14 amino acids. The germline CDR1 and CDR2 sequences are SGHKS and YYEKEE (reference sequence). This sample was taken from a study of blood T cell repertoires in COVID-19.

The V gene is TRBV5-5, the J gene TRBJ2-7; tentatively, D is TRBD2 (5 bases). The TCR comes from a man in his fifties or sixties with acute or convalescent COVID-19. Sequencing used peripheral blood. Written as DNA, the CDR3 is TGTGCCAGCAGCTTGGGAGGGTTGACCTACGAGCAGTACTTC. Its translation is CASSLGGLTYEQYF.